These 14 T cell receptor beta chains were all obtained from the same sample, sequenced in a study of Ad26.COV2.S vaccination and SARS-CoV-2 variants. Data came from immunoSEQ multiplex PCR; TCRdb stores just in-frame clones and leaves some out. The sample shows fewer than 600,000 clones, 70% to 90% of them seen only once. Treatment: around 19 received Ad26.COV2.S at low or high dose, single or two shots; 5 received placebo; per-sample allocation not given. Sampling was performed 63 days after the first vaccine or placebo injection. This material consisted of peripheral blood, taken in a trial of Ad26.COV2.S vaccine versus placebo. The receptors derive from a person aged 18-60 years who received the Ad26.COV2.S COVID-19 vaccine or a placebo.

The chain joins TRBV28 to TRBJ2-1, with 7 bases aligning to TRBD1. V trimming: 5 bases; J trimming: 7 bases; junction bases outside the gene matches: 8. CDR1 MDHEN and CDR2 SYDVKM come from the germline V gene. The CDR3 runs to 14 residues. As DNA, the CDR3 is TGTGCCAGCAGTCCCCGACAGGGTAGGAATGAGCAGTTCTTC. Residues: CASSPRQGRNEQFF.

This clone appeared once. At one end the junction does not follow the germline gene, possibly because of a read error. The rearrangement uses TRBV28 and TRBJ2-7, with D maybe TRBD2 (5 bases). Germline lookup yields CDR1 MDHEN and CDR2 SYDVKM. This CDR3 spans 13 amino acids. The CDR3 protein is CASSLEPRGGKFF. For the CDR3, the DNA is TGTGCCAGCAGTTTAGAACCCCGGGGTGGTAAGTTCTTC.

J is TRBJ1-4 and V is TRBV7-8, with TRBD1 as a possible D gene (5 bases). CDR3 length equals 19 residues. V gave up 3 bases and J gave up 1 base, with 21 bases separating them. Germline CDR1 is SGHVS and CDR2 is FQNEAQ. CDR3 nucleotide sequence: TGTGCCAGCAGCTTCAACCCCCGGGACCTGGGAAAAACTAATGAAAAACTGTTTTTT. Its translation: CASSFNPRDLGKTNEKLFF.

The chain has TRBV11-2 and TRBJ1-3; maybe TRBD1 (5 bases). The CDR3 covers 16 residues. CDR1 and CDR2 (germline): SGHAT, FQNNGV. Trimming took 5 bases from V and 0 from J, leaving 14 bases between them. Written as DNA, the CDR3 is TGTGCCAGCAGCCCCGGGACTGCCTTCTCTGGAAACACCATATATTTT. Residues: CASSPGTAFSGNTIYF.

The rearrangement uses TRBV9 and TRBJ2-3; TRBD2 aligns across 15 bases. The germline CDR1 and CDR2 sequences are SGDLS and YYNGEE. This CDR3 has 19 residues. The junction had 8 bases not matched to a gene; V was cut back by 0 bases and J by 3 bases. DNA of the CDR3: TGTGCCAGCAGCGTAGGTTCGGGGGGACTAGCGGGAGGAACAGATACGCAGTATTTT. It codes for CASSVGSGGLAGGTDTQYF.

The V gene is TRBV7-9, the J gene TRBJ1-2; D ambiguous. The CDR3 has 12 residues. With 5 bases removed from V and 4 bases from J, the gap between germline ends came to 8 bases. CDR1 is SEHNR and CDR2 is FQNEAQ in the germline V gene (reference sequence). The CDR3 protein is CASSPRAYGYTF. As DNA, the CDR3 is TGTGCCAGCAGCCCCCGGGCCTATGGCTACACCTTC.

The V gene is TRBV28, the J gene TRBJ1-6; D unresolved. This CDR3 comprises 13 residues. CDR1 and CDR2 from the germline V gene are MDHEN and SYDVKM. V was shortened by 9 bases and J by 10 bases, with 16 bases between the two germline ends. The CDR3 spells CASCDPVGSPLHF. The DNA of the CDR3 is TGTGCCAGTTGTGACCCGGTGGGATCACCCCTCCACTTT.

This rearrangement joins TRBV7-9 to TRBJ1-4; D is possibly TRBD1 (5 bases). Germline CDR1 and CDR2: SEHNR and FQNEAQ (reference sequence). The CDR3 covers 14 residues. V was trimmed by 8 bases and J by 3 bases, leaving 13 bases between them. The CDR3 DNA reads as TGTGCCAGCCATCGGGGGGGATCTAATGAAAAACTGTTTTTT. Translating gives CASHRGGSNEKLFF.

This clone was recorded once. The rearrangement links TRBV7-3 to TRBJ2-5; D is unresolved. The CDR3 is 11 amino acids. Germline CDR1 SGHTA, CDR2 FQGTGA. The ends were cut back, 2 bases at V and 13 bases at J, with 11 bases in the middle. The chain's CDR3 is CASSLPPLLYF. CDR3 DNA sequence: TGTGCCAGCAGCTTACCCCCTCTTCTGTACTTC.

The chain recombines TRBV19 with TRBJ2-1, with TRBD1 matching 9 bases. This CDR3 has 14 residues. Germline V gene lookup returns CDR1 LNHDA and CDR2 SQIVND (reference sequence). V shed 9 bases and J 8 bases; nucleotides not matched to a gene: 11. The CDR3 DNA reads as TGTGCCAGCCGATTGGGACAGGGAGTATATGAGCAGTTCTTC. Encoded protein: CASRLGQGVYEQFF.

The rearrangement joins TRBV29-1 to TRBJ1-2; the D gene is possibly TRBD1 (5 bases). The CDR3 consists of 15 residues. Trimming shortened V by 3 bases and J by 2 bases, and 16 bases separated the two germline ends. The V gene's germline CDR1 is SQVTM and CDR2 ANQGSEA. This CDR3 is CSVEGPGRSNYGYTF. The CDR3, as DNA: TGCAGCGTTGAGGGGCCGGGCAGGTCGAACTATGGCTACACCTTC.

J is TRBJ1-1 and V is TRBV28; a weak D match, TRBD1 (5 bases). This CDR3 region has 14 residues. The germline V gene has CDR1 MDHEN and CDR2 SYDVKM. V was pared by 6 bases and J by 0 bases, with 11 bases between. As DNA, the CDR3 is TGTGCCAGCAGGCAAGGACACCTGAACACTGAAGCTTTCTTT. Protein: CASRQGHLNTEAFF. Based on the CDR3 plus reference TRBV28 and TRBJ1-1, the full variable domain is DVKVTQSSRYLVKRTGEKVFLECVQDMDHENMFWYRQDPGLGLRLIYFSYDVKMKEKGDIPEGYSVSREKKERFSLILESASTNQTSMYLCASRQGHLNTEAFFGQGTRLTVV.

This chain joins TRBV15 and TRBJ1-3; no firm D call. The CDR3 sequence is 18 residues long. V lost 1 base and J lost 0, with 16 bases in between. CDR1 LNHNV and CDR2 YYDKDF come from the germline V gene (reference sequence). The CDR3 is CATSRVSGYWSSGNTIYF. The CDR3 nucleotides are TGTGCCACCAGCAGAGTTTCAGGCTACTGGTCCTCTGGAAACACCATATATTTT.

Written as DNA, the CDR3 is TGTGCCAGCAGGGCTTTGAGCACTGAAGCTTTCTTT. Amino acids: CASRALSTEAFF. This chain connects TRBV28 to TRBJ1-1; D uncertain. V shed 6 bases and J shed 4 bases, with 9 bases lying between them. The CDR3 has 12 residues. Germline V gene sequence: CDR1 MDHEN, CDR2 SYDVKM.